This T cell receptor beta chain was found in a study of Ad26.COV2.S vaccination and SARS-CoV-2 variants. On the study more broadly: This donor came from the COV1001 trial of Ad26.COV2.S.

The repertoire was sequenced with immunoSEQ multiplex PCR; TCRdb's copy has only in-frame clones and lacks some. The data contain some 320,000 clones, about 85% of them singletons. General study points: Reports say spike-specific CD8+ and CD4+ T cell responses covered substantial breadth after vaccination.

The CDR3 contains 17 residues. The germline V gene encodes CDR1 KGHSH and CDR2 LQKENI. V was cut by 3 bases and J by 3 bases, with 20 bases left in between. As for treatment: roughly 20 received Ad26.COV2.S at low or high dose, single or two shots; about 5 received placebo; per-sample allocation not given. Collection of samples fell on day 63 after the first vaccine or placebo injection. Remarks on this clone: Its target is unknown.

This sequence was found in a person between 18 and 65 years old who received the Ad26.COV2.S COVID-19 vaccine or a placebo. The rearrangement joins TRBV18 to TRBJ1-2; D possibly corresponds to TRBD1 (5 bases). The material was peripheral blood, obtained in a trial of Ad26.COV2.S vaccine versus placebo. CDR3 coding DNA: TGTGCCAGCTCACCCCGGGTAGGGGCCCTTGTGGACTATGGCTACACCTTC. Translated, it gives CASSPRVGALVDYGYTF.